The rows below give T cell receptor beta chains drawn from one sample of a study of T cell repertoires in cytomegalovirus infection. TCRdb re-derived calls from the reads in MiXCR, one entry per CDR3 protein. The sample has 200,000 to 300,000 distinct CDR3 sequences; approximately 7% are singletons. Material for sequencing was PBMCs. The receptors here all came from a human donor in good health (CMV status not recorded). Some clones in this sample may be carry-over from other donors' samples. CDR3s include the opening cysteine and the closing phenylalanine or tryptophan. The D gene is left open where the match is weak. Not every row has a clone size; where given, it reads once, few, many or a size class.

D: NA; V: TRBV7-8; J: TRBJ1-1; size: many; CDR3: CASSSLGGPTFF; DNA: TGTGCCAGCAGCTCCCTCGGGGGGCCAACTTTCTTT
D: NA; V: TRBV28; J: TRBJ1-5; size: many; CDR3: CASIPRRDTNQPQHF; DNA: TGTGCCAGCATCCCCCGCCGGGACACCAATCAGCCCCAGCATTTT
D: NA; V: TRBV7-2; J: TRBJ2-3; size: many; CDR3: CASSFGSSDTQYF; DNA: TGTGCCAGCAGCTTCGGGAGCTCAGATACGCAGTATTTT
D: TRBD1; V: TRBV20-1; J: TRBJ1-6; size: few; CDR3: CSARDYVTGGNSPLHF; DNA: TGCAGTGCTAGAGATTACGTGACAGGGGGTAATTCACCCCTCCACTTT
D: NA; V: TRBV29-1; J: TRBJ2-3; size: many; CDR3: CSVDGELTTRTDTQYF; DNA: TGCAGCGTTGATGGGGAATTGACGACTCGCACAGATACGCAGTATTTT
D: NA; V: TRBV28; J: TRBJ1-5; size: NA; CDR3: CASTSAGTAGGPQHF; DNA: TGTGCCAGCACCTCCGCCGGGACGGCTGGGGGGCCCCAGCATTTT
D: TRBD1; V: TRBV20-1; J: TRBJ1-2; size: many; CDR3: CSAAGTADYGYTF; DNA: TGCAGTGCTGCCGGGACAGCCGACTATGGCTACACCTTC
D: NA; V: TRBV28; J: TRBJ2-7; size: many; CDR3: CASSSGHEQYF; DNA: TGTGCCAGCAGCTCAGGTCACGAGCAGTACTTC
D: NA; V: TRBV5-1; J: TRBJ2-1; size: many; CDR3: CASSLASYNEQFF; DNA: TGCGCCAGCAGCTTGGCCTCCTACAATGAGCAGTTCTTC
D: NA; V: TRBV7-2; J: TRBJ2-5; size: many; CDR3: CASSSVGRETQYF; DNA: TGTGCCAGCAGCTCCGTCGGGCGGGAGACCCAGTACTTC
D: TRBD2; V: TRBV7-2; J: TRBJ2-1; size: many; CDR3: CASSWTSGGALTNEQFF; DNA: TGTGCCAGCAGCTGGACTAGCGGGGGGGCCCTTACCAATGAGCAGTTCTTC
D: NA; V: TRBV20-1; J: TRBJ1-1; size: many; CDR3: CSAEPRVSTEAFF; DNA: TGCAGTGCTGAACCGAGGGTGAGCACTGAAGCTTTCTTT
D: NA; V: TRBV4-1; J: TRBJ1-5; size: many; CDR3: CASSQAGENQPQHF; DNA: TGCGCCAGCAGCCAAGCGGGAGAGAATCAGCCCCAGCATTTT
D: TRBD1; V: TRBV7-9; J: TRBJ2-3; size: few; CDR3: CASARGGVDTQYF; DNA: TGTGCCAGCGCGCGAGGGGGCGTAGATACGCAGTATTTT
D: NA; V: TRBV28; J: TRBJ1-1; size: NA; CDR3: CATEGSTEAFF; DNA: TGTGCCACCGAGGGGTCCACTGAAGCTTTCTTT
D: TRBD1; V: TRBV6-8; J: TRBJ2-2; size: many; CDR3: CASNTGVFITGELFF; DNA: TGTGCCAGCAACACAGGGGTCTTTATCACCGGGGAGCTGTTTTTT
D: NA; V: TRBV28; J: TRBJ2-3; size: many; CDR3: CASSEDGDSTDTQYF; DNA: TGTGCCAGCAGTGAGGACGGAGACAGCACAGATACGCAGTATTTT
D: NA; V: TRBV20-1; J: TRBJ1-5; size: many; CDR3: CSAREPGKMGQPQHF; DNA: TGCAGTGCTAGAGAACCAGGGAAAATGGGTCAGCCCCAGCATTTT
D: NA; V: TRBV20-1; J: TRBJ1-2; size: NA; CDR3: CSALRRGNRSGYTF; DNA: TGCAGTGCTCTCAGGCGGGGTAATAGGAGTGGCTACACCTTC
D: NA; V: TRBV7-2; J: TRBJ2-3; size: many; CDR3: CASSLRSDTQYF; DNA: TGTGCCAGCAGCTTAAGGAGTGATACGCAGTATTTT
D: NA; V: TRBV20-1; J: TRBJ2-3; size: NA; CDR3: CSGGTDTQYF; DNA: TGCAGTGGGGGCACAGATACGCAGTATTTT
D: NA; V: TRBV5-1; J: TRBJ2-5; size: NA; CDR3: CASSLRSAGYQETQYF; DNA: TGCGCCAGCAGCTTGCGATCGGCAGGCTACCAAGAGACCCAGTACTTC
D: NA; V: TRBV20-1; J: TRBJ2-1; size: few; CDR3: CSARNRGHLSYNEQFF; DNA: TGCAGTGCTCGTAATCGGGGTCACCTCTCCTACAATGAGCAGTTCTTC
D: NA; V: TRBV7-2; J: TRBJ2-5; size: many; CDR3: CASSSSRQETQYF; DNA: TGTGCCAGCAGCTCTTCCAGGCAAGAGACCCAGTACTTC
D: TRBD1; V: TRBV7-9; J: TRBJ1-2; size: many; CDR3: CATRGSRQSLFYGYTF; DNA: TGTGCCACCAGGGGGAGCCGCCAATCTTTATTTTATGGCTACACCTTC
D: NA; V: TRBV4-1; J: TRBJ2-7; size: many; CDR3: CASSQGGYDFSYEQYF; DNA: TGCGCCAGCAGCCAAGGGGGTTACGACTTCTCCTACGAGCAGTACTTC
D: NA; V: TRBV7-2; J: TRBJ1-2; size: many; CDR3: CASSLAPTGQKYGYTF; DNA: TGTGCCAGCAGCTTAGCGCCCACAGGTCAAAAGTATGGCTACACCTTC
D: NA; V: TRBV18; J: TRBJ1-5; size: NA; CDR3: CANSETGHLNQPQHF; DNA: TGTGCCAACTCTGAAACGGGACACCTTAATCAGCCCCAGCATTTT
D: NA; V: TRBV7-7; J: TRBJ2-5; size: NA; CDR3: CASSLQDLETQYF; DNA: TGTGCTAGCAGCTTACAGGACTTAGAGACCCAGTACTTC
D: NA; V: TRBV28; J: TRBJ2-2; size: many; CDR3: CASKQGRGNTGELFF; DNA: TGTGCCAGCAAACAGGGGAGGGGGAACACCGGGGAGCTGTTTTTT
D: TRBD1; V: TRBV7-2; J: TRBJ1-4; size: many; CDR3: CASSLGIQSRGEKLFF; DNA: TGTGCCAGCAGCTTAGGGATCCAGTCCAGGGGGGAAAAACTGTTTTTT
D: NA; V: TRBV7-4; J: TRBJ1-1; size: once; CDR3: CASSPRGAAFTEAFF; DNA: TGTGCCAGCAGCCCCCGAGGTGCGGCTTTCACTGAAGCTTTCTTT
D: NA; V: TRBV20-1; J: TRBJ1-1; size: few; CDR3: CSATYRALNTEAFF; DNA: TGCAGTGCTACCTACAGGGCCTTGAACACTGAAGCTTTCTTT
D: NA; V: TRBV6-2/TRBV6-3; J: TRBJ2-2; size: many; CDR3: CASFGQLNTGELFF; DNA: TGTGCCAGCTTCGGACAGCTGAACACCGGGGAGCTGTTTTTT
D: TRBD1; V: TRBV7-9; J: TRBJ2-7; size: many; CDR3: CASSGTGNYEQYF; DNA: TGTGCCAGCAGCGGGACAGGGAACTACGAGCAGTACTTC
D: NA; V: TRBV6-2/TRBV6-3; J: TRBJ2-1; size: many; CDR3: CASSYPAAGSFPSSYNEQFF; DNA: TGTGCCAGCAGTTATCCCGCCGCAGGGTCCTTTCCGAGCTCCTACAATGAGCAGTTCTTC
D: NA; V: TRBV7-2; J: TRBJ1-5; size: many; CDR3: CASSSWSGQPQHF; DNA: TGTGCCAGCAGCTCTTGGTCGGGACAGCCCCAGCATTTT
D: NA; V: TRBV9; J: TRBJ2-5; size: many; CDR3: CASSRQPSETQYF; DNA: TGTGCCAGCAGCCGACAGCCGTCGGAGACCCAGTACTTC
D: NA; V: TRBV11-2; J: TRBJ2-5; size: NA; CDR3: CASSLRGYQTQYF; DNA: TGTGCCAGCAGCTTAAGGGGTTATCAGACCCAGTACTTC
D: NA; V: TRBV20-1; J: TRBJ2-7; size: few; CDR3: CSAARQDQTF; DNA: TGCAGTGCGGCCCGACAGGACCAGACCTTC
D: NA; V: TRBV5-1; J: TRBJ2-1; size: NA; CDR3: CASSFTGVYSYNEQFF; DNA: TGCGCCAGCAGCTTTACTGGGGTCTACTCCTACAATGAGCAGTTCTTC